A single sample is the source of the 26 T cell receptor beta chains below, sequenced in a study of T cells in Graves' hyperthyroidism and ophthalmopathy. Amplification of TCR beta CDR3 regions used RNA as the template. Using the HTBI primer set, a first-round RT-PCR was run on the TCR CDR3. TCRdb reprocessed the multiplex PCR reads via MiXCR and lists one record per CDR3 protein. The table has around 660,000 distinct CDR3 sequences, 45% seen once. Sequencing was done on a sample of peripheral blood or thyroid tissue (not recorded which). These receptors all come from an adult man with Graves' disease, either hyperthyroidism or ophthalmopathy (not recorded which).

Many counts were recorded for this clonotype. The chain recombines TRBV10-3 with TRBJ2-7, with 7 bases matching TRBD2. CDR1 and CDR2 (germline): ENHRY, SYGVKD. Unmatched junction bases numbered 12, after V lost 6 bases and J lost 4 bases. The CDR3 loop spans 15 amino acids. The CDR3 here is CAIRDTSATGYEQYF. The CDR3 DNA reads as TGTGCCATCAGAGATACTAGCGCCACTGGGTACGAGCAGTACTTC.

On this clonotype itself: The junction shows a germline mismatch at one end, possibly a read error. The V call is TRBV14, the J call TRBJ1-1; tentatively, D is TRBD1 (5 bases). Germline V gene lookup returns CDR1 SGHDN and CDR2 FVKESK. The CDR3 is made up of 14 amino acids. The CDR3 DNA reads as TGCGCCAGCAGCCAATCTCGGGGGTACACTGAAGCTTTCTTT. Translation: CASSQSRGYTEAFF.

The chain has TRBV7-4 and TRBJ1-5, with unresolved D. V was shortened by 5 bases and J by 5 bases, with 13 bases between the two germline ends. The CDR3 has 14 residues. CDR1 and CDR2 (germline): SGHVT, SQSDAQ. CDR3 region: CASSQVEVDQPQHF. CDR3 bases: TGTGCCAGCAGCCAAGTGGAGGTCGATCAGCCCCAGCATTTT.

With respect to this clonotype: A much larger clone differs from this one at a single base, so this may be a read error. This chain joins TRBV10-3 and TRBJ1-3; maybe TRBD1 (6 bases). Looked up from germline, CDR1 is ENHRY and CDR2 is SYGVKD. V was clipped by 7 bases and J by 4 bases, with 11 bases between them. The CDR3 is 13 residues long. CDR3 nucleotide sequence: TGTGCCATCAACTCAGGGGTAGGAAACACCATATATTTT. This gives the protein CAINSGVGNTIYF.

The table lists this clonotype with a few counts. The J gene is TRBJ2-7, the V gene TRBV7-2, with D possibly TRBD1 on 5 matching bases. CDR1 and CDR2 from the germline V gene are SGHTA and FQGNSA. V gave up 4 bases and J gave up 2 bases, with 9 bases separating them. The CDR3 has 13 amino acids. DNA of the CDR3: TGTGCCAGCAGCTCACAGGAGACCTACGAGCAGTACTTC. Translated: CASSSQETYEQYF.

V is TRBV29-1 and J is TRBJ1-2; 8 bases agree with TRBD1. Germline V gives CDR1 SQVTM, CDR2 ANQGSEA. The CDR3 totals 13 residues. The ends lost 3 bases at V and 6 bases at J; junction bases unmatched: 6. CDR3: CSVDWTGYDGYTF. For the CDR3, the DNA is TGCAGCGTTGACTGGACAGGGTACGATGGCTACACCTTC.

About this clonotype itself: An end of the junction does not agree with germline; a read error may underlie this. The rearrangement uses TRBV10-3 and TRBJ2-7; 8 bases are a match to TRBD1. Germline-derived CDR1 and CDR2 are ENHRY and SYGVKD. This CDR3 has 18 residues. The CDR3 sequence: CASSKVVQGATTSDEQYF. In DNA, the CDR3 is TGTGCCAGCTCAAAGGTCGTTCAGGGGGCGACCACCTCCGACGAGCAGTACTTC.

This clonotype was recorded many times. An end of the junction differs from the germline gene, which may be a read error. J is TRBJ1-2 and V is TRBV7-9; no reliable D call. The CDR3 runs 11 residues. The germline V gene encodes CDR1 SEHNR and CDR2 FQNEAQ (reference sequence). Here the CDR3 DNA reads TGTGCCAGCAGCGGCAAAAGGGCCTTCTCCTTC. Protein: CASSGKRAFSF.

To note about this clonotype: Possible read error: a much larger clone is one base away. The chain joins TRBV7-9 to TRBJ1-2, with 8 bases matching TRBD1. V shed 5 bases and J 7 bases; nucleotides not matched to a gene: 6. The CDR3 runs to 13 residues. Germline V lookup: CDR1 SEHNR, CDR2 FQNEAQ (reference sequence). The CDR3 region is CASSPYGQGGYTF. CDR3 DNA sequence: TGTGCCAGCAGCCCCTACGGACAGGGTGGCTACACCTTC.

This clonotype was picked up many times. The V and J genes are TRBV7-2 and TRBJ1-1; D unresolved. The CDR3 consists of 13 residues. The ends were cut back, 2 bases at V and 2 bases at J, with 6 bases in the middle. Germline CDR1 and CDR2: SGHTA and FQGNSA. The CDR3: CASSLSHNTEAFF. DNA of the CDR3: TGTGCCAGCAGCTTAAGCCACAACACTGAAGCTTTCTTT.

The chain joins TRBV20-1 to TRBJ1-5, with a weak D call TRBD1 (5 bases). The germline CDR1 and CDR2 sequences are DFQATT and SNEGSKA (reference sequence). CDR3 length equals 15 residues. V was pared by 3 bases and J by 2 bases, with 14 bases between. CDR3 protein: CSASQGGARNQPQHF. CDR3 sequence (DNA): TGCAGTGCTAGTCAGGGTGGAGCCCGCAATCAGCCCCAGCATTTT.

Comments on this clonotype: The junction departs from germline at one end; a sequencing error may be responsible. The chain carries TRBV6-6 and TRBJ1-1, with no clear D. The CDR3 contains 13 residues. The V gene's germline CDR1 is MNHNY and CDR2 SVGAGI (reference sequence). The CDR3 DNA follows: TGTGTCAGCAGTTGGAACCGTAACACTGAAGCTTTCTTT. As protein: CVSSWNRNTEAFF.

This clonotype was detected ten times or more. V gene TRBV9 combines with J gene TRBJ1-2, with 7 bases matching TRBD1. Losses at the gene ends were 4 bases for V and 6 bases for J; bases not matched to a gene: 6. Germline lookup yields CDR1 SGDLS and CDR2 YYNGEE. CDR3 length equals 13 residues. The CDR3 DNA reads as TGTGCCAGCAGCCCAGGGACAGATCATGGCTACACCTTC. This gives the protein CASSPGTDHGYTF. The full variable domain, its missing parts supplied by reference TRBV9 and TRBJ1-2, is DSGVTQTPKHLITATGQRVTLRCSPRSGDLSVYWYQQSLDQGLQFLIQYYNGEERAKGNILERFSAQQFPDLHSELNLSSLELGDSALYFCASSPGTDHGYTFGSGTRLTVV.

The chain carries TRBV6-1 and TRBJ1-6; weak D call: TRBD1 (5 bases). The CDR3 runs 14 residues. CDR1 is MNHNS and CDR2 is SASEGT in the germline V gene. Trimming cost V 1 base and J 7 bases, with 8 bases left between them. The CDR3 nucleotides are TGTGCCAGCAGTGAAGTGGGGCGAAATTCACCCCTCCACTTT. Translated: CASSEVGRNSPLHF.

The V gene is TRBV12-3 or TRBV12-4, the J gene TRBJ1-1, with D possibly matching TRBD1 (6 bases). V was trimmed by 6 bases and J by 8 bases, leaving 13 bases between them. This CDR3 comprises 12 residues. The CDR3 loop reads CASRTGHPEAFF. CDR3 DNA: TGTGCCAGCAGAACGGGACATCCCGAAGCTTTCTTT.

This clonotype was counted many times. The V and J genes are TRBV5-4 and TRBJ2-7; D not resolved. Germline CDR1 reads SGHNT; CDR2 reads YYREEE (reference sequence). Trimming stripped 4 bases from V and 7 bases from J, with 15 bases between. This CDR3 region has 13 residues. CDR3 nucleotides: TGTGCCAGCAGCGCCTCGCCCGACGGGGAGCAGTACTTC. This encodes CASSASPDGEQYF.

In this sample, this clonotype turned up many times. The chain carries TRBV6-1 and TRBJ2-7; the D is unclear. V lost 9 bases and J 0 bases, leaving 12 bases between the germline ends. Per germline, CDR1 MNHNS and CDR2 SASEGT. The CDR3 length is 13 residues. The CDR3 protein is CASYSLFSYEQYF. The CDR3 DNA is TGTGCCAGTTACAGCCTTTTCTCCTACGAGCAGTACTTC.

In this sample, this clonotype turned up many times. CDR3 region: CASSDSQITGELFF. CDR3 DNA: TGTGCCAGCAGTGATTCACAGATCACCGGGGAGCTGTTTTTT. The V call is TRBV2, the J call TRBJ2-2; D uncertain. In germline, CDR1 is SNHLY, CDR2 FYNNEI. CDR3 size: 14 residues. The ends were cut back, 3 bases at V and 4 bases at J, with 9 bases in the middle.

For this clonotype: This may be a read error: a much more frequent sequence differs by one nucleotide. This chain joins TRBV10-3 and TRBJ2-7; D remains unclear. Trimming pared 1 base from V and 2 bases from J, leaving 9 bases between. Germline V gene sequence: CDR1 ENHRY, CDR2 SYGVKD. The CDR3 extends over 14 amino acids. CDR3 DNA: TGTGCCATCAGTGAGTTCTCGGGCCCCTACGAGCAGTACTTC. Translated, it gives CAISEFSGPYEQYF.

This clonotype was detected many times. The gene calls are TRBV2 and TRBJ1-4; D gene unclear. The V end lost 6 bases, the J end lost 0 bases, and 11 bases lay between the germline ends. Germline V gene sequence: CDR1 SNHLY, CDR2 FYNNEI. The CDR3 is made up of 15 amino acids. The CDR3 is CASRANWATNEKLFF. The CDR3, as DNA: TGTGCCAGCAGGGCGAATTGGGCAACTAATGAAAAACTGTTTTTT.

The chain links TRBV29-1 to TRBJ1-2; D is unclear. The CDR3 runs to 17 residues. Germline V gene sequence: CDR1 SQVTM, CDR2 ANQGSEA. Trimming removed 1 base at V and 0 bases at J, with 18 bases between. The CDR3 protein is CSVEAPKGNRTNYGYTF. CDR3 nucleotide sequence: TGCAGCGTTGAAGCACCCAAGGGAAATCGAACTAACTATGGCTACACCTTC.

In its sample, this clonotype was seen a few times. The chain employs TRBV2 and TRBJ1-6; D possibly corresponds to TRBD1 (5 bases). Germline V gene data show CDR1 as SNHLY and CDR2 as FYNNEI. CDR3 length: 11 amino acids. The V end lost 6 bases, the J end lost 12 bases, and 9 bases lay between the germline ends. CDR3: CASSPQGPLHF. Written as DNA, the CDR3 is TGTGCCAGCAGCCCCCAGGGACCCCTCCACTTT.

This clonotype showed up many times. Here the CDR3 DNA reads TGTGCCATCAGTGAGAAGACAGGGGGCGTTGGAGCTTTCTTT. It encodes CAISEKTGGVGAFF. The chain uses TRBV10-3 and TRBJ1-1, with 10 bases aligning to TRBD1. With V trimmed by 2 bases and J by 10 bases, 7 bases remained unmatched. Germline values: CDR1 ENHRY, CDR2 SYGVKD. CDR3 length: 14 residues.

V usage is TRBV11-1 and J usage is TRBJ1-2, with 7 bases that match TRBD1. Trimming took 10 bases from V and 3 from J; bases not matched to a gene: 5. The CDR3 totals 12 residues. Germline V gene sequence: CDR1 SGHAT, CDR2 FQDESV (reference sequence). CDR3 DNA sequence: TGTGCCACCACAGGGGACTACTATGGCTACACCTTC. Translated: CATTGDYYGYTF.

The rearrangement links TRBV29-1 to TRBJ1-5; D perhaps matches TRBD1 (5 bases). The ends were cut back, 4 bases at V and 4 bases at J, with 8 bases in the middle. Germline-derived CDR1 and CDR2 are SQVTM and ANQGSEA. The CDR3 spans 12 residues. The CDR3 protein is CSVAGLNQPQHF. The CDR3 nucleotides read TGCAGCGTTGCAGGGTTGAATCAGCCCCAGCATTTT.

This clonotype was observed a handful of times. The chain recombines TRBV7-9 with TRBJ1-1; no definite D call. The CDR3 loop spans 12 amino acids. The V and J ends lost 5 bases and 10 bases respectively, with 14 bases between them. CDR1 is SEHNR, CDR2 FQNEAQ, per germline (reference sequence). The CDR3 nucleotides are TGTGCCAGCAGCGCAGCTACTTTCAGAGCTTTCTTT. It translates to CASSAATFRAFF.